This TCR beta chain was sequenced for a study of identical twins. V was clipped by 0 bases and J by 8 bases, with 14 bases between them. The CDR3 is 14 amino acids. CDR1 is SGHAT, CDR2 FQDESV, per germline (reference sequence). TCRdb re-called the 5' RACE reads through MiXCR, storing one row per CDR3 protein. This repertoire shows 700,000 to 950,000 distinct CDR3 sequences, 9% to 15% found once; its top ten account for 1.5% to 2%. Donors were all healthy Caucasians. The same data also went into a second study, on yellow fever vaccine responses in identical twins.

The sample comprised PBMCs. The sequence was collected from a woman between 18 and 29 years old in good health. V is TRBV11-1 and J is TRBJ2-7, with a weak D call TRBD1 (5 bases). CDR3 sequence reads: CASSLAGQAGQQYF. DNA for the CDR3: TGTGCCAGCAGCTTAGCGGGGCAGGCCGGTCAGCAGTACTTC. The full variable domain, rest sourced from reference TRBV11-1 and TRBJ2-7, is EAEVAQSPRYKITEKSQAVAFWCDPISGHATLYWYRQILGQGPELLVQFQDESVVDDSQLPKDRFSAERLKGVDSTLKIQPAELGDSAMYLCASSLAGQAGQQYFGPGTRLTVT.